This T cell receptor beta chain appears in the sequencing data of a study of cytomegalovirus exposure and HLA in healthy donors. The germline CDR1 and CDR2 sequences are LNHDA and SQIVND (reference sequence). This CDR3 region has 15 residues. The V end lost 6 bases, the J end lost 2 bases, and 13 bases lay between the germline ends. PCR involved 60 Vbeta and 13 Jbeta primers. The data were produced by immunoSEQ multiplex PCR, yet TCRdb's version contains in-frame clones alone and is incomplete. The sample yields approximately 71,000 clones, about two thirds seen once. Sequenced: PBMCs. V is TRBV19 and J is TRBJ1-4; D gene unclear. The receptor was derived from a woman aged 40 to 49 in good health and CMV-seropositive. DNA of the CDR3: TGTGCCAGTAGGACACGGGGAAGTACTAATGAAAAACTGTTTTTT. It specifies CASRTRGSTNEKLFF.